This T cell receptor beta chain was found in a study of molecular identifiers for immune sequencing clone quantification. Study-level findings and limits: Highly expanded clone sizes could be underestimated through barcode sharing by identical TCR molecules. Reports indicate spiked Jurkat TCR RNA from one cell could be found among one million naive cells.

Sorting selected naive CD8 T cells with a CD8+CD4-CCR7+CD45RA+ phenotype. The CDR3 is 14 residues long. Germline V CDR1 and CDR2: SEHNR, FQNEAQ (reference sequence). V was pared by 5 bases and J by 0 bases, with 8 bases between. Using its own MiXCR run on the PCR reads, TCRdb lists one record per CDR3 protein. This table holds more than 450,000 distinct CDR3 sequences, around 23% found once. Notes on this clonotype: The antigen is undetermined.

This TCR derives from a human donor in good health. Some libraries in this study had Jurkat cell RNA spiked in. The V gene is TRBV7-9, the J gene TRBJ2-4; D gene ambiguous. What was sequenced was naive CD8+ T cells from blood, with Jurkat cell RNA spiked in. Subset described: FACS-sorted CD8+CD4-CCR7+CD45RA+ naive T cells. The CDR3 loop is CASSETIAKNIQYF. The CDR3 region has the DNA TGTGCCAGCAGCGAAACCATAGCCAAAAACATTCAGTACTTC.